In its sample, the clone carrying this T cell receptor (beta chain) was seen a few times. Its antigen is currently unknown. The data were taken from a study of T cells in Graves' hyperthyroidism and ophthalmopathy. Whole-study results and caveats: Most thyroid clonotypes with frequency above 0.001 were detected in blood.

CDR3 length equals 15 residues. Germline V gene data show CDR1 as KGHDR and CDR2 as SFDVKD. Deletions cut 3 bases from V and 0 bases from J, with 8 bases between. TCR beta CDR3 region amplification was performed from RNA transcripts. Initially, a first-round RT-PCR of the TCR CDR3 employed the HTBI primer set. TCRdb used MiXCR to reprocess the multiplex PCR reads, holding one entry per CDR3 protein. Here the sample spans some 420,000 distinct CDR3 sequences, roughly an eighth being singletons. Patients aged 18 to 65 with hyperthyroidism were newly diagnosed, with duration under 2 months. Diagnostic decisions used clinical symptoms, serum thyroxine and TRAb, thyroid ultrasound and orbital computed tomography.

This receptor was obtained from a woman aged 18-30 years with Graves' hyperthyroidism. The rearrangement uses TRBV24-1 and TRBJ1-5; D ambiguous. The source material was blood. The CDR3 region is CATSDPRVSNQPQHF. For the CDR3, the DNA is TGTGCCACCAGTGATCCTAGGGTTAGCAATCAGCCCCAGCATTTT.